Listed below are T cell receptor beta chains from one sample, sequenced in a study of blood T cell repertoires in COVID-19. TCRdb's table, derived via immunoSEQ multiplex PCR, lists solely in-frame clones and lacks some. The sample lists approximately 190,000 clones; just under 85% were seen once. Material for sequencing was peripheral blood. Source of these receptors: a woman in her seventies with active or convalescent COVID-19. The CDR3 runs from the conserved cysteine through the conserved F or W. D genes are given only for firm matches. The size entry is marked missing in some rows and otherwise reads once, few, many or a size class.

V gene	D gene	clone size	J gene	CDR3 DNA	CDR3 protein
TRBV28	TRBD2	.	TRBJ2-1	TGTGCCAGCAGCGCTTTAGCGGGACGCAATGAGCAGTTCTTC	CASSALAGRNEQFF
TRBV10-3	TRBD2	.	TRBJ2-5	TGTGCCATCAGTGATTATTCCGGGACTAGGAAAGAGACCCAGTACTTC	CAISDYSGTRKETQYF
TRBV28	TRBD2	.	TRBJ2-7	TGTGCCAGCAGTTTATATGGGCCGGGAGGGCCGAGGTACGAGCAGTACTTC	CASSLYGPGGPRYEQYF
TRBV18	TRBD1	.	TRBJ2-2	TGTGCCAGCTCACCAATGCTCCGGACAGGGGGCGTGTTGGCCGGGGAGCTGTTTTTT	CASSPMLRTGGVLAGELFF
TRBV5-1	.	.	TRBJ2-7	TGCGCCAGCAGCTCCCGGGACACCTACGAGCAGTACTTC	CASSSRDTYEQYF
TRBV5-4	TRBD2	.	TRBJ2-2	TGTGCCAGCAGCGTAGGGACTAGCGCGAACACCGGGGAGCTGTTTTTT	CASSVGTSANTGELFF
TRBV4-1	TRBD1	.	TRBJ1-1	TGCGCCAGCAGCCAATATCAGGGGGGCGGCACTGAAGCTTTCTTT	CASSQYQGGGTEAFF
TRBV19	.	.	TRBJ2-2	TGTGCCAGTAGTTCTAGCTGGACGACCGGGGAGCTGTTTTTT	CASSSSWTTGELFF
TRBV6-5	.	.	TRBJ2-7	TGTGCCAGCAGTTACGGCGGGACCCACTCCTACGAGCAGTACTTC	CASSYGGTHSYEQYF
TRBV4-1	.	.	TRBJ2-4	TGCGCCAGCAGCCAACAAAATACTAGGGAGGCGGACATTCAGTACTTC	CASSQQNTREADIQYF
TRBV24-1	TRBD1	.	TRBJ2-6	TGTGCCACGACCCCCCGGACAGGGGGCGTCACTGGGGCCAACGTCCTGACTTTC	CATTPRTGGVTGANVLTF
TRBV29-1	.	few	TRBJ1-2	TGCAGCGTTGTTGGCTCAACTAACTATGGCTACACCTTC	CSVVGSTNYGYTF
TRBV5-6	TRBD1	.	TRBJ2-6	TGTGCCAGCAAAAAACCGGGACAGTTAAGCTCTGGGGCCAACGTCCTGACTTTC	CASKKPGQLSSGANVLTF
TRBV6-5	.	.	TRBJ1-1	TGTGCCAGCAGCGACCGGGGGAACACTGAAGCTTTCTTT	CASSDRGNTEAFF
TRBV6-1	TRBD1	.	TRBJ2-1	TGTGCCAGCAGTGAAGCAACAGGGGGCGCAGGCAATGAGCAGTTCTTC	CASSEATGGAGNEQFF
TRBV6-5	TRBD2	.	TRBJ2-3	TGTGCCAGCAGTTACTCTCGCGGGAGGGCCGGGGATACGCAGTATTTT	CASSYSRGRAGDTQYF
TRBV7-8	TRBD2	.	TRBJ2-7	TGTGCCAGCAGCTTAATGGTAGCGGGAGTGAACGAGCAGTACTTC	CASSLMVAGVNEQYF
TRBV5-1	.	.	TRBJ2-2	TGCGCCAGCAGCTTGGTAGGGGTGGTTGAAGCCGGGGAGCTGTTTTTT	CASSLVGVVEAGELFF
TRBV7-9	TRBD2	.	TRBJ2-1	TGTGCCAGCAGCTTGGCCGGGGGGACTCCGGGCAATGAGCAGTTCTTC	CASSLAGGTPGNEQFF
TRBV5-1	.	.	TRBJ2-5	TGCGCCAGCAGCTTGGTCCCAGGGTCTGGAGAGACCCAGTACTTC	CASSLVPGSGETQYF
TRBV30	TRBD1	.	TRBJ1-2	TGTGCCTGGAGGGAAGACAGGGGATTCTATGGCTACACCTTC	CAWREDRGFYGYTF
TRBV2	.	.	TRBJ1-4	TGTGCCAGCAGCGATAGACAGTGGTCTAATGAAAAACTGTTTTTT	CASSDRQWSNEKLFF
TRBV7-9	.	.	TRBJ2-7	TGTGCCAGCAGCTCCAGGCAGCAATCTTGGGAGCAGTACTTC	CASSSRQQSWEQYF
TRBV7-2	.	.	TRBJ2-5	TGTGCCAGCTCAGGGGACCTCCGGGATCGGACCCAGTACTTC	CASSGDLRDRTQYF
TRBV15	TRBD2	once	TRBJ2-3	TGTGCCACCAGCAGAGATGGGCTAGCGGGAGCTGTAAGGGAGACAGATACGCAGTATTTT	CATSRDGLAGAVRETDTQYF
TRBV7-2	.	.	TRBJ2-2	TGTGCCAGCAGTCCCTTAGAATTGAACACCGGGGAGCTGTTTTTT	CASSPLELNTGELFF
TRBV19	.	once	TRBJ2-7	TGTGCCAGTAGTATTGGGCAGGGATACGAGCAGTACTTC	CASSIGQGYEQYF
TRBV6-5	.	once	TRBJ1-4	TGTGCCAGCAGGGGAGTTGAAAAACTGTTTTTT	CASRGVEKLFF
TRBV6-5	.	few	TRBJ1-1	TGTGCCAGCAGTATCGGGGACACTGAAGCTTTCTTT	CASSIGDTEAFF